The 6 T cell receptor beta chains below were found in one sample sequenced in a study of blood T cell repertoires in COVID-19. TCRdb's copy holds only in-frame clones and misses some; the assay was immunoSEQ multiplex PCR. Of fewer than 120,000 clones in the sample, 76% were seen once. Sequencing was done on a sample of peripheral blood. All receptors come from a woman older than 75 with acute or convalescent COVID-19.

CDR3 sequence (DNA): TGTGCCACCAGCATTTCGGGATGGAACACTGAAGCTTTCTTT. Amino acids: CATSISGWNTEAFF. This chain connects TRBV15 to TRBJ1-1; D gene uncertain. The V end lost 4 bases, the J end lost 1 base, and 10 bases lay between the germline ends. Germline CDR1 reads LNHNV; CDR2 reads YYDKDF (reference sequence). The CDR3 is 14 amino acids.

The V call is TRBV27, the J call TRBJ1-1, with TRBD1 identical over 7 bases. CDR3 length: 14 amino acids. CDR1 and CDR2 (germline): MNHEY, SMNVEV (reference sequence). The J segment lost 1 base and the V segment lost 3 bases, leaving 2 bases of the junction unmatched. CDR3 amino acids: CASSFWDRNTEAFF. The CDR3 nucleotides are TGTGCCAGCAGTTTCTGGGACAGGAACACTGAAGCTTTCTTT.

The chain combines TRBV6-6 with TRBJ2-7, with D unresolved. The V gene's germline CDR1 is MNHNY and CDR2 SVGAGI (reference sequence). This CDR3 has 14 amino acids. The germline V and J ends were trimmed by 4 bases and 5 bases, with 15 bases remaining between them. CDR3 sequence: CASSSRRLAHEQYF. The CDR3 region has the DNA TGTGCCAGCAGTTCCCGCAGGTTGGCCCACGAGCAGTACTTC.

This chain links TRBV5-6 with TRBJ2-3; 10 positions agree with TRBD1. The germline gives CDR1 SGHDT, CDR2 YYEEEE. The CDR3 runs 16 residues. Trimming removed 3 bases from V and 1 base from J; junction bases left unmatched: 5. The CDR3 protein is CASSSYGTGGTDTQYF. The CDR3 nucleotides read TGTGCCAGCAGCTCGTATGGGACAGGGGGCACAGATACGCAGTATTTT.

This chain uses TRBV7-8 with TRBJ2-5; the match to TRBD1 covers 12 bases. CDR1 SGHVS and CDR2 FQNEAQ come from the germline V gene. V shed 1 base and J 5 bases; nucleotides not matched to a gene: 5. The CDR3 covers 16 residues. As DNA, the CDR3 is TGTGCCAGCAGCTTAGTAGGGACAGGGGGCTGGGAGACCCAGTACTTC. The encoded protein is CASSLVGTGGWETQYF.

The rearrangement joins TRBV9 to TRBJ2-5, with 7 bases fitting TRBD2. V shed 3 bases and J 1 base; nucleotides not matched to a gene: 6. This CDR3 is 15 amino acids long. The germline V gene encodes CDR1 SGDLS and CDR2 YYNGEE. DNA for the CDR3: TGTGCCAGCAGCGCGTCCCTAGCGGCCCAAGAGACCCAGTACTTC. Protein sequence: CASSASLAAQETQYF.